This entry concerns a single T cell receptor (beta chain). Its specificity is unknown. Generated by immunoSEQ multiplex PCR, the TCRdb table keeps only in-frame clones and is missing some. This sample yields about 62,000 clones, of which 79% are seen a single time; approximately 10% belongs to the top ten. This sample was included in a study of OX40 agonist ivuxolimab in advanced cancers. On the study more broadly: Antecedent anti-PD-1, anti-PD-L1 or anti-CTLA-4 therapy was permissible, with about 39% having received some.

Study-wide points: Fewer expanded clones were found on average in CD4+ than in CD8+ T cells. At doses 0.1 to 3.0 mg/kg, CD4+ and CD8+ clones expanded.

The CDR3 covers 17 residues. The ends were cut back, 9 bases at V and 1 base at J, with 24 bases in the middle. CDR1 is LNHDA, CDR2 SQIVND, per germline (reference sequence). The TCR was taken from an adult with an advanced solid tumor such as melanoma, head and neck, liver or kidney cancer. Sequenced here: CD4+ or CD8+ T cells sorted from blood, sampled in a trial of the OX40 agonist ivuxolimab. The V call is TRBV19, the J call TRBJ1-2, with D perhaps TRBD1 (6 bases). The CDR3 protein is CASRLGALGLLNYGYTF. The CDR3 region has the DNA TGTGCCAGCCGTCTGGGGGCCTTGGGGCTCCTTAACTATGGCTACACCTTC.